The 16 T cell receptor beta chains given below trace back to one sample, sequenced in a study of cytomegalovirus exposure and HLA in healthy donors. With 60 Vbeta and 13 Jbeta primers, the PCR was carried out. Method: immunoSEQ multiplex PCR; TCRdb's copy keeps in-frame clones and lacks some. The table records roughly 160,000 clones, 75% to 90% of them present only once. Material for sequencing was PBMCs. The receptors come from a male donor in good health and CMV-seronegative.

CDR3 sequence reads: CASSEFSRGGRAFF. The CDR3 DNA reads TGCGCCAGCAGTGAATTCAGCAGGGGTGGGCGAGCTTTCTTT. V gene TRBV10-1 combines with J gene TRBJ1-1, with a possible D match to TRBD1 (6 bases). CDR1 is WNHNN, CDR2 SYGVQD, per germline (reference sequence). The V and J ends lost 3 bases and 10 bases respectively, with 18 bases between them. This CDR3 has 14 residues.

The rearrangement uses TRBV7-2 and TRBJ2-1; D ambiguous. Trimming took off 1 base at V and 0 bases at J, with 7 bases between the two ends. Looked up from germline, CDR1 is SGHTA and CDR2 is FQGNSA. This CDR3 region has 15 residues. CDR3 amino acids: CASSLVRSSYNEQFF. CDR3 nucleotide sequence: TGTGCCAGCAGCTTAGTTCGGAGCTCCTACAATGAGCAGTTCTTC.

The genes are TRBV5-1 and TRBJ2-5; D gene ambiguous. The germline V gene encodes CDR1 SGHRS and CDR2 YFSETQ. CDR3 size: 13 residues. The V gene lost 3 bases and the J gene lost 4 bases, with 10 bases spanning the gap. CDR3 sequence reads: CASSSDLGETQYF. The DNA for the CDR3 is TGCGCCAGCAGCTCCGACTTGGGAGAGACCCAGTACTTC.

J is TRBJ1-6 and V is TRBV6-4; 7 nucleotides match TRBD1. V shed 6 bases, J shed 6 bases, and the junction held 5 bases outside the gene matches. The V gene's germline CDR1 is MRHNA and CDR2 SNTAGT. CDR3 length equals 14 residues. The CDR3 region is CASSLTGSNSPLHF. CDR3 bases: TGTGCCAGCAGCCTGACAGGGAGTAATTCACCCCTCCACTTT.

V and J are TRBV2 and TRBJ2-3, with D possibly matching TRBD2 (6 bases). Looked up from germline, CDR1 is SNHLY and CDR2 is FYNNEI. This CDR3 is built from 14 residues. Trimming left V 5 bases short and J 2 bases short, with 11 bases between. The CDR3 protein is CASSPGTATDTQYF. In DNA form, the CDR3 reads TGTGCCAGCAGTCCCGGGACTGCCACAGATACGCAGTATTTT.

The V and J genes are TRBV11-2 and TRBJ2-5; D might be TRBD2 (6 bases). The CDR3 contains 14 residues. Germline lookup yields CDR1 SGHAT and CDR2 FQNNGV. Between the trimmed V and J ends, which lost 3 bases and 5 bases, there was a span of 13 bases. The chain's CDR3 is CASSLYGGDETQYF. The CDR3 DNA sequence: TGTGCCAGCAGCTTGTACGGGGGTGATGAGACCCAGTACTTC.

This chain joins TRBV19 and TRBJ2-3; 8 positions agree with TRBD2. V gave up 3 bases and J gave up 1 base; unmatched junction bases: 3. Germline V gives CDR1 LNHDA, CDR2 SQIVND (reference sequence). The CDR3 loop spans 15 amino acids. CDR3 nucleotides: TGTGCCAGTAGTATCAGCGGGGGAGGCACAGATACGCAGTATTTT. It is translated as CASSISGGGTDTQYF.

About this clone: The germline gene is not matched at one end of the junction; a read error may be the cause. V usage is TRBV18 and J usage is TRBJ1-6; no clear D gene. The CDR3 totals 15 residues. Germline lookup yields CDR1 KGHSH and CDR2 LQKENI. CDR3 region: CASSTQGEGNSPPHF. As DNA, the CDR3 is TGTGCCAGCTCAACCCAAGGAGAGGGAAATTCACCCCCCCACTTT.

The table lists this clone with a count of one. The chain employs TRBV5-1 and TRBJ2-4; 10 nucleotides align to TRBD1. Germline CDR1 and CDR2: SGHRS and YFSETQ. CDR3 length: 15 amino acids. V lost 4 bases, J lost 16 bases, and 17 bases stayed unmatched. Written as DNA, the CDR3 is TGCGCCAGCAGCCCCGGGACAGGGGACACGGAACCCCAATACTTC. This translates into CASSPGTGDTEPQYF.

The CDR3 sequence: CASRRQGVNEKLFF. The CDR3 DNA follows: TGTGCCAGTAGGCGACAGGGGGTAAATGAAAAACTGTTTTTT. This chain uses TRBV19 with TRBJ1-4; 9 nucleotides match TRBD1. The CDR3 sequence is 14 residues long. The J segment lost 5 bases and the V segment lost 6 bases, leaving 4 bases of the junction unmatched. In germline, CDR1 is LNHDA, CDR2 SQIVND (reference sequence).

CDR3 coding DNA: TGTGCCAGTAGTATGGCAGGGGCTGGAAACACCATATATTTT. It specifies CASSMAGAGNTIYF. This sequence joins TRBV19 and TRBJ1-3; D might be TRBD1 (6 bases). Trimming pared 3 bases from V and 2 bases from J, leaving 8 bases between. Germline V gene sequence: CDR1 LNHDA, CDR2 SQIVND (reference sequence). The CDR3 consists of 14 residues. Complete variable domain (other parts from reference TRBV19 and TRBJ1-3): DGGITQSPKYLFRKEGQNVTLSCEQNLNHDAMYWYRQDPGQGLRLIYYSQIVNDFQKGDIAEGYSVSREKKESFPLTVTSAQKNPTAFYLCASSMAGAGNTIYFGEGSWLTVV.

This clone was seen just once. In DNA, the CDR3 is TGTGCCAGCAGTGCTCAGGGAGGTTCACCCCTCCACTTT. As protein: CASSAQGGSPLHF. The chain links TRBV6-6 to TRBJ1-6, with D possibly TRBD1 on 5 matching bases. The CDR3 spans 13 residues. Trimming cost V 5 bases and J 9 bases, with 11 bases left between them. Germline CDR1 and CDR2: MNHNY and SVGAGI (reference sequence).

The gene calls are TRBV19 and TRBJ1-3, with TRBD1 identical over 7 bases. Germline V CDR1 and CDR2: LNHDA, SQIVND (reference sequence). The CDR3 runs to 15 residues. With 7 bases clipped from V and 2 bases from J, the junction kept 8 bases outside the gene matches. The CDR3: CASTRTGVTGNTIYF. The DNA of the CDR3 is TGTGCCAGTACCCGAACAGGGGTGACTGGAAACACCATATATTTT.

The chain joins TRBV6-5 to TRBJ1-1; D remains ambiguous. Germline V gene data show CDR1 as MNHEY and CDR2 as SVGAGI. V was pared by 8 bases and J by 4 bases, with 14 bases between. The CDR3 length is 13 residues. CDR3 sequence: CASWGGRVTEAFF. In DNA form, the CDR3 reads TGTGCCAGCTGGGGAGGGAGGGTCACTGAAGCTTTCTTT.

V gene TRBV29-1 combines with J gene TRBJ2-1; D might be TRBD2 (6 bases). CDR3 length equals 12 residues. CDR1 and CDR2 (germline): SQVTM, ANQGSEA. Trimming pared 7 bases from V and 3 bases from J, leaving 10 bases between. The CDR3 protein is CSARGVYNEQFF. CDR3 nucleotide sequence: TGCAGCGCTCGCGGGGTCTACAATGAGCAGTTCTTC.

This chain uses TRBV4-2 with TRBJ1-5, with TRBD1 matching 8 bases. The CDR3 length is 14 residues. Germline V gene lookup returns CDR1 LGHNA and CDR2 YNFKEQ. Unmatched junction bases numbered 4, after V lost 4 bases and J lost 5 bases. CDR3 loop: CASSPHRGDQPQHF. CDR3 sequence (DNA): TGTGCCAGCAGCCCCCACAGGGGGGATCAGCCCCAGCATTTT.